The 16 T cell receptor beta chains below come from one sample, sequenced in a study of patients and donors after allogeneic stem cell transplantation. MiXCR, applied by TCRdb to the RT-PCR reads, yields one record per CDR3 protein. Of 410,000 or so distinct CDR3 sequences detected, approximately 16% appear once; the ten largest clones hold 6.5% to 7.5%. The sample consisted of blood, either unsorted or a sorted T cell fraction (not recorded which). Every receptor here comes from a human donor who was either an allogeneic HSCT recipient or a stem cell or donor lymphocyte infusion donor (not recorded which). It is not recorded whose cells these are; they may come from a transplant donor.

The genes are TRBV12-3 or TRBV12-4 and TRBJ2-7, with 9 bases that match TRBD1. After removal of 4 bases from V and 4 bases from J, the junction contained 8 bases not matched to a gene. The CDR3 has 15 residues. For the CDR3, the DNA is TGTGCCAGCAGTTCCCCGGACAGGGGACGGTACGAGCAGTACTTC. Protein: CASSSPDRGRYEQYF.

The V gene is TRBV10-3, the J gene TRBJ2-3, with 10 positions matching TRBD2. The J segment lost 6 bases and the V segment lost 2 bases, leaving 8 bases of the junction unmatched. This CDR3 comprises 16 residues. Germline V gene data show CDR1 as ENHRY and CDR2 as SYGVKD. The CDR3 DNA follows: TGTGCCATCAGTGAGGGTCTAGCGGGGGCTCTGGATACGCAGTATTTT. Its translation is CAISEGLAGALDTQYF.

This chain uses TRBV4-3 with TRBJ2-5, with 9 bases fitting TRBD2. Per the germline V gene, CDR1 is LGHNA and CDR2 is YSLEER. The CDR3 runs to 17 residues. V shed 1 base, J shed 3 bases, and the junction held 9 bases outside the gene matches. The CDR3 DNA reads as TGCGCCAGCAGCCAAGGGCCCGGGAGCGGGGGGAAAGAGACCCAGTACTTC. It codes for CASSQGPGSGGKETQYF.

A few counts support this clonotype. The chain couples TRBV5-6 to TRBJ1-1, with 8 positions matching TRBD1. V lost 4 bases to trimming and J lost 4 bases; unmatched junction nucleotides: 3. The germline gives CDR1 SGHDT, CDR2 YYEEEE. The CDR3 loop spans 13 amino acids. The CDR3 reads CASSETGVTEAFF. Written as DNA, the CDR3 is TGTGCCAGCAGCGAGACAGGGGTCACTGAAGCTTTCTTT.

This clonotype was counted only a few times. V is TRBV5-6 and J is TRBJ2-1; weak D call: TRBD1 (6 bases). CDR3 length equals 13 residues. Per germline, CDR1 SGHDT and CDR2 YYEEEE. Trimming stripped 4 bases from V and 8 bases from J, with 13 bases between. The CDR3 DNA is TGTGCCAGCAGCCGACCTCAGGGGTATGAGCAGTTCTTC. Its protein is CASSRPQGYEQFF.

This rearrangement joins TRBV5-1 to TRBJ2-3, with D perhaps matching TRBD1 (6 bases). V was trimmed by 4 bases and J by 0 bases, leaving 15 bases between them. Germline CDR1 reads SGHRS; CDR2 reads YFSETQ. This CDR3 has 16 residues. CDR3 sequence (DNA): TGCGCCAGCAGCCTACCCCTACAGGGTAGCACAGATACGCAGTATTTT. It is translated as CASSLPLQGSTDTQYF.

This clonotype was seen once. The chain employs TRBV7-6 and TRBJ1-1; 7 positions agree with TRBD1. The germline gives CDR1 SGHVS, CDR2 FNYEAQ. The CDR3 has 15 residues. The trim removed 0 bases at V and 5 bases at J, leaving 6 bases unmatched. CDR3 DNA sequence: TGTGCCAGCAGCTTAGCAGGGGGCGCGGGTACTGAAGCTTTCTTT. Amino acids: CASSLAGGAGTEAFF. Full variable domain (rest looked up from reference TRBV7-6 and TRBJ1-1): GAGVSQSPRYKVTKRGQDVALRCDPISGHVSLYWYRQALGQGPEFLTYFNYEAQQDKSGLPNDRFSAERPEGSISTLTIQRTEQRDSAMYRCASSLAGGAGTEAFFGQGTRLTVV.

The chain recombines TRBV2 with TRBJ2-1; D gene uncertain. Trimming removed 10 bases at V and 7 bases at J, with 11 bases between. Germline CDR1 and CDR2: SNHLY and FYNNEI. The CDR3 runs to 11 residues. The CDR3 nucleotides are TGTGCCATCCCTGACGGGAATGAGCAGTTCTTC. Its translation is CAIPDGNEQFF. The complete variable domain, with remaining parts taken from reference TRBV2 and TRBJ2-1, reads EPEVTQTPSHQVTQMGQEVILRCVPISNHLYFYWYRQILGQKVEFLVSFYNNEISEKSEIFDDQFSVERPDGSNFTLKIRSTKLEDSAMYFCAIPDGNEQFFGPGTRLTVL.

This clonotype was seen once. The chain combines TRBV12-3 or TRBV12-4 with TRBJ1-2; 7 bases are a match to TRBD1. The trim removed 6 bases at V and 9 bases at J, leaving 10 bases unmatched. CDR3 size: 13 residues. The DNA for the CDR3 is TGTGCCAGCAGCCACCAACAGGGGTCTCGCTACACCTTC. Amino acid sequence: CASSHQQGSRYTF.

The V gene is TRBV20-1, the J gene TRBJ1-1; TRBD1 might be the D (5 bases). V lost 3 bases to trimming and J lost 1 base, with 9 bases between them. The CDR3 extends over 13 amino acids. Per the germline V gene, CDR1 is DFQATT and CDR2 is SNEGSKA (reference sequence). The CDR3 region has the DNA TGCAGTGCTAGTAGACAGAAGAACACTGAAGCTTTCTTT. It specifies CSASRQKNTEAFF.

The chain combines TRBV4-2 with TRBJ2-1, with 8 bases matching TRBD1. Germline trimming cut 2 bases from V and 9 bases from J; bases unmatched to any gene: 6. In germline, CDR1 is LGHNA, CDR2 YNFKEQ. The CDR3 is 14 residues long. The CDR3 region is CASSQSTGVPEQFF. The CDR3, as DNA: TGTGCCAGCAGCCAATCGACAGGGGTGCCTGAGCAGTTCTTC.

The chain uses TRBV6-5 and TRBJ2-1; D ambiguous. V was clipped by 0 bases and J by 1 base, with 10 bases between them. The CDR3 runs to 16 residues. Germline V lookup: CDR1 MNHEY, CDR2 SVGAGI. For the CDR3, the DNA is TGTGCCAGCAGTTACTCCTCTTTCGGGTCCTACAATGAGCAGTTCTTC. Translation gives CASSYSSFGSYNEQFF.

This clonotype was counted once. V is TRBV7-9 and J is TRBJ1-5; weak D call: TRBD1 (6 bases). This CDR3 has 15 residues. The germline V gene encodes CDR1 SEHNR and CDR2 FQNEAQ (reference sequence). V was cut by 1 base and J by 6 bases, with 13 bases left in between. DNA of the CDR3: TGTGCCAGCAGCTTAGGGGCGGGGGCTGGTCAGCCCCAGCATTTT. Protein sequence: CASSLGAGAGQPQHF.

This clonotype was observed at least ten times. The CDR3 here is CASSQVWDEQYF. The CDR3, as DNA: TGCGCCAGCAGCCAAGTATGGGATGAGCAGTACTTC. The chain links TRBV4-1 to TRBJ2-7; D gene uncertain. Trimming took off 1 base at V and 7 bases at J, with 8 bases between the two ends. Per the germline V gene, CDR1 is MGHRA and CDR2 is YSYEKL. The CDR3 totals 12 residues.

This clonotype was detected many times. The V call is TRBV20-1, the J call TRBJ2-3; 10 nucleotides align to TRBD2. CDR1 and CDR2 from the germline V gene are DFQATT and SNEGSKA (reference sequence). The length of the CDR3 is 15 residues. With 7 bases clipped from V and 3 bases from J, the junction kept 10 bases outside the gene matches. The CDR3 DNA reads as TGCAGTGTTCGAGCGGGAGGGCCAGGGACAGATACGCAGTATTTT. Protein product: CSVRAGGPGTDTQYF.

This chain connects TRBV10-3 to TRBJ2-5; 7 bases are a match to TRBD1. Germline V gene sequence: CDR1 ENHRY, CDR2 SYGVKD. The ends lost 0 bases at V and 5 bases at J; junction bases unmatched: 6. CDR3 length: 15 amino acids. The CDR3 sequence is CAISESTGLGETQYF. The CDR3 DNA sequence: TGTGCCATCAGTGAGTCGACAGGGCTGGGGGAGACCCAGTACTTC.